The rows below give T cell receptor beta chains drawn from one sample of a study of shared clonotypes between healthy human individuals. Using immunoSEQ multiplex PCR, the repertoire was profiled, and TCRdb retains in-frame clones only, with some absent. The sample includes 950,000 to 1,100,000 clones, about 75% of them seen just once. The specimen was memory CD4+ T cells sorted from blood. Receptor source: a man younger than 35 in good health. Each CDR3 is given with its conserved first and last residue. D genes are given only for firm matches. The size of a clone is reported for some rows only, either as once, few or many, or as a class for expanded clones.

- | TRBJ2-3 | - | TRBV7-2 | CASSPPADTQYF | TGTGCCAGCAGCCCCCCTGCAGATACGCAGTATTTT
once | TRBJ2-1 | - | TRBV10-3 | CAISLVRDANEQFF | TGTGCCATCAGTCTGGTGCGGGATGCTAATGAGCAGTTCTTC
- | TRBJ2-7 | - | TRBV7-9 | CASSRFMSEQYF | TGTGCCAGCAGCCGATTTATGAGCGAGCAGTACTTC
- | TRBJ1-3 | - | TRBV30 | CAWRSDFNTIYF | TGTGCCTGGAGATCGGATTTTAACACCATATATTTT
- | TRBJ1-2 | - | TRBV19 | CASSIAGDGYTF | TGTGCCAGTAGTATAGCAGGAGATGGCTACACCTTC
- | TRBJ2-2 | - | TRBV9 | CASGYSSGYTGELFF | TGTGCCAGCGGGTATTCCAGCGGCTACACCGGGGAGCTGTTTTTT
- | TRBJ2-1 | - | TRBV6-1 | CASKASSNEQFF | TGTGCCAGCAAGGCTAGTTCCAATGAGCAGTTCTTC
- | TRBJ1-1 | - | TRBV5-4 | CASSFPPATEAFF | TGTGCCAGCAGCTTCCCCCCCGCCACTGAAGCTTTCTTT
- | TRBJ1-3 | - | TRBV10-1 | CASKGSTENTIYF | TGCGCCAGCAAGGGAAGTACGGAAAACACCATATATTTT
few | TRBJ2-6 | - | TRBV29-1 | CSVSTGANVLTF | TGCAGCGTTAGTACTGGGGCCAACGTCCTGACTTTC
few | TRBJ1-3 | - | TRBV19 | CASSARQKSSGNTIYF | TGTGCCAGTAGTGCCAGACAGAAGAGCTCTGGAAACACCATATATTTT
- | TRBJ2-6 | - | TRBV30 | CAGNRDANVLTF | TGTGCCGGCAACAGGGACGCCAACGTCCTGACTTTC
few | TRBJ2-2 | TRBD1 | TRBV7-2 | CASRLDRVRAGELFF | TGTGCCAGCAGACTGGACAGGGTTAGGGCCGGGGAGCTGTTTTTT
- | TRBJ2-7 | - | TRBV9 | CASSPNTDSYEQYF | TGTGCCAGCAGCCCAAACACAGATTCCTACGAGCAGTACTTC
once | TRBJ2-5 | TRBD2 | TRBV7-2 | CASSLGLAGFSQETQYF | TGTGCCAGCAGCTTAGGACTAGCGGGATTTAGCCAAGAGACCCAGTACTTC
- | TRBJ2-7 | - | TRBV19 | CASSLTGIGSYEQYF | TGTGCCAGTAGTTTAACAGGGATTGGGTCCTACGAGCAGTACTTC
- | TRBJ2-7 | - | TRBV5-6 | CASSRSGAPEQYF | TGTGCCAGCAGCCGGAGCGGAGCACCCGAGCAGTACTTC
- | TRBJ2-7 | - | TRBV18 | CASSVVREAEQYF | TGTGCCAGCTCGGTGGTTAGGGAAGCCGAGCAGTACTTC
many | TRBJ2-7 | - | TRBV2 | CALRGGMVYEQYF | TGTGCCCTCAGGGGAGGGATGGTCTACGAGCAGTACTTC
few | TRBJ1-5 | - | TRBV15 | CATSRDLGQPQHF | TGTGCCACCAGCAGAGATCTGGGACAGCCCCAGCATTTT
once | TRBJ2-1 | TRBD1 | TRBV5-1 | CASSPDRGNIPSYEQFF | TGCGCCAGCAGCCCAGACAGGGGTAATATCCCTAGCTATGAGCAGTTCTTC
once | TRBJ2-3 | - | TRBV5-5 | CASKQLVLASDTQYF | TGTGCCAGCAAACAACTAGTTCTGGCGTCAGATACGCAGTATTTT
- | TRBJ2-2 | TRBD1 | TRBV5-1 | CASSAQNPGTGRADTGELFF | TGCGCCAGCAGCGCACAGAACCCCGGGACAGGGCGGGCGGACACCGGGGAGCTGTTTTTT
- | TRBJ2-1 | TRBD1 | TRBV6-1 | CASRGQGASYNEQFF | TGTGCCAGCAGGGGACAGGGGGCCTCCTACAATGAGCAGTTCTTC
- | TRBJ2-5 | - | TRBV5-5 | CASSFALASTQETQYF | TGTGCCAGCAGCTTTGCACTAGCCTCAACTCAAGAGACCCAGTACTTC
- | TRBJ2-7 | - | TRBV20-1 | CSATSLNEQYF | TGCAGTGCGACTAGTTTAAACGAGCAGTACTTC
- | TRBJ2-7 | - | TRBV5-3 | CASSGYSEQYF | TGTGCCAGCAGCGGGTACTCCGAGCAGTACTTC
- | TRBJ2-7 | - | TRBV4-3 | CASSQDHRGDEQYF | TGCGCCAGCAGCCAAGATCATAGAGGGGACGAGCAGTACTTC
- | TRBJ2-6 | - | TRBV6-1 | CASSPTDSGANVLTF | TGTGCCAGCAGTCCCACGGACTCTGGGGCCAACGTCCTGACTTTC
few | TRBJ2-1 | TRBD1 | TRBV6-1 | CASSERGDRGQFF | TGTGCCAGCAGTGAAAGGGGGGACAGGGGTCAGTTCTTC
- | TRBJ2-7 | TRBD2 | TRBV9 | CASSVGGVSGTQQYF | TGTGCCAGCAGCGTAGGGGGAGTTAGCGGGACTCAGCAGTACTTC
few | TRBJ2-7 | TRBD2 | TRBV2 | CASSATSSEQYF | TGTGCCAGCAGTGCGACTAGCTCCGAGCAGTACTTC
- | TRBJ1-1 | - | TRBV30 | CAWSVVVGERPFF | TGTGCCTGGAGTGTAGTAGTAGGGGAAAGGCCTTTCTTT
few | TRBJ1-1 | - | TRBV7-9 | CASSPLEGNTEAFF | TGTGCCAGCAGCCCACTGGAGGGGAACACTGAAGCTTTCTTT
- | TRBJ1-1 | - | TRBV18 | CASSPPMGMNTEAFF | TGTGCCAGCTCACCACCGATGGGGATGAACACTGAAGCTTTCTTT
- | TRBJ2-7 | - | TRBV30 | CAFSWGAHEQYF | TGTGCCTTTAGTTGGGGGGCTCACGAGCAGTACTTC
- | TRBJ2-7 | - | TRBV5-8 | CASSLDWAYEQYF | TGTGCCAGCAGCCTGGACTGGGCCTACGAGCAGTACTTC
- | TRBJ1-4 | TRBD1 | TRBV7-2 | CASSPGGGLDEKLFF | TGTGCCAGCAGCCCAGGAGGGGGCCTCGATGAAAAACTGTTTTTT
many | TRBJ1-1 | - | TRBV10-3 | CAITRATNTEAFF | TGTGCCATCACACGGGCCACGAACACTGAAGCTTTCTTT
- | TRBJ2-4 | - | TRBV5-1 | CASSSFSGDRLGAKNIQYF | TGCGCCAGCAGCTCGTTTTCCGGGGATCGGTTAGGAGCCAAAAACATTCAGTACTTC
- | TRBJ1-4 | - | TRBV7-2 | CASSLGSGLNEKLFF | TGTGCCAGCAGCTTAGGATCAGGGCTTAATGAAAAACTGTTTTTT
- | TRBJ2-7 | - | TRBV11-1 | CASSPRPLPYWPLHEQYF | TGTGCCAGCAGCCCCAGGCCCCTCCCCTATTGGCCCCTCCACGAGCAGTACTTC
- | TRBJ2-2 | - | TRBV10-1 | CASSESLAGQDGELFF | TGCGCCAGCAGTGAGTCTCTCGCGGGGCAGGACGGGGAGCTGTTTTTT
- | TRBJ1-2 | TRBD1 | TRBV10-3 | CAISPGTANYGYTF | TGTGCCATCAGTCCCGGGACAGCCAACTATGGCTACACCTTC
- | TRBJ2-1 | - | TRBV10-3 | CAARGGSSSYNEQFF | TGTGCCGCAAGGGGGGGTTCCAGCTCCTACAATGAGCAGTTCTTC
few | TRBJ1-3 | - | TRBV11-2 | CASSFGPQSGNTIYF | TGTGCCAGCAGCTTTGGGCCTCAGTCTGGAAACACCATATATTTT
- | TRBJ2-5 | - | TRBV18 | CASSPPEGTQYF | TGTGCCAGCTCACCACCAGAAGGGACCCAGTACTTC
- | TRBJ1-4 | - | TRBV10-3 | CAIRELRGEKLFF | TGTGCCATCAGGGAATTGAGAGGTGAAAAACTGTTTTTT
- | TRBJ1-1 | - | TRBV18 | CASSLQANTEAFF | TGTGCCAGCTCACTACAGGCAAACACTGAAGCTTTCTTT
- | TRBJ1-2 | TRBD1 | TRBV30 | CAWSVQQGSNPTF | TGTGCCTGGAGTGTACAACAGGGGAGCAACCCCACCTTC
- | TRBJ2-7 | - | TRBV7-8 | CASSLRTEPPYEQYF | TGTGCCAGCAGCCTGAGGACAGAACCCCCCTACGAGCAGTACTTC
- | TRBJ2-2 | TRBD2 | TRBV7-7 | CAIRGTSGPLGTGELFF | TGTGCTATCAGGGGGACTAGCGGACCTTTAGGGACCGGGGAGCTGTTTTTT